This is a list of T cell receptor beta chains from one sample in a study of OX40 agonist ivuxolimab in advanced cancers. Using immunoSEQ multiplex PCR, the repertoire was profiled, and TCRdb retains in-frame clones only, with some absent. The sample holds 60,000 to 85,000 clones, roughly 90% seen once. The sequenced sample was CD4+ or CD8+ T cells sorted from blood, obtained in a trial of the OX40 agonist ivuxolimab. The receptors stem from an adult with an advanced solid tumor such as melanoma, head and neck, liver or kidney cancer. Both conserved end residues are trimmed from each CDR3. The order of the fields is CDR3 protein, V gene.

CDR3 protein: ASSGGLDYGYT
V gene: TRBV19

CDR3 protein: ASSVPGQGHKNEQF
V gene: TRBV9

CDR3 protein: ASSRGLAGYNEQF
V gene: TRBV13

CDR3 protein: ASSPRTGDSPLH
V gene: TRBV4-2

CDR3 protein: ASSLIGGGDEQY
V gene: TRBV7-3

CDR3 protein: SVEVAGKENEQF
V gene: TRBV29-1

CDR3 protein: ASKGWENYEQY
V gene: TRBV19

CDR3 protein: AWTLGQISYEQY
V gene: TRBV30

CDR3 protein: SVREADMLAKNIQY
V gene: TRBV29-1

CDR3 protein: ASSLYGAVGTGELF
V gene: TRBV7-6

CDR3 protein: ASSLGRFRLGQF
V gene: TRBV13

CDR3 protein: ASSQSTGGEDEKLF
V gene: TRBV4-3

CDR3 protein: ASSYWDSTEAF
V gene: TRBV6-5

CDR3 protein: ASSSQTGTEAF
V gene: TRBV7-6

CDR3 protein: ASRGDEYGYT
V gene: TRBV5-4

CDR3 protein: ASSYSQGWVEKLF
V gene: TRBV6-5

CDR3 protein: ASSESGVGYEQY
V gene: TRBV9

CDR3 protein: ASSRGGNEKLF
V gene: TRBV19

CDR3 protein: ASSQDGLRDSGNTIY
V gene: TRBV4-1

CDR3 protein: ASSSPLEGYEQY
V gene: TRBV27

CDR3 protein: ASSSQVGGNEQY
V gene: TRBV7-9

CDR3 protein: ANGRYSYEQY
V gene: TRBV12-2

CDR3 protein: ASSFYGGTDTQY
V gene: TRBV5-1

CDR3 protein: ASSLGTGGIYEQY
V gene: TRBV7-9

CDR3 protein: ASSDSSGGTDTQY
V gene: TRBV6-4

CDR3 protein: ASSLSGGTYEQY
V gene: TRBV11-2

CDR3 protein: ASSSGPGNTEAF
V gene: TRBV5-4

CDR3 protein: AISESPGLGETQY
V gene: TRBV10-3

CDR3 protein: ASSVEGGALKDTQY
V gene: TRBV9

CDR3 protein: ASSIRLYSNQPQH
V gene: TRBV13

CDR3 protein: ASSVGGTEAF
V gene: TRBV9

CDR3 protein: ASDGWDRGRGNGYT
V gene: TRBV2

CDR3 protein: ASSYAGSSYNEQF
V gene: TRBV6-5

CDR3 protein: ASTGTGPIFLAKNIQY
V gene: TRBV10-2

CDR3 protein: ASSYSSGANVLT
V gene: TRBV6-5

CDR3 protein: ASSLIWDRVGEQY
V gene: TRBV7-3

CDR3 protein: ASSLVQGGGYT
V gene: TRBV13

CDR3 protein: ASSLGSYNSPLH
V gene: TRBV13

CDR3 protein: ASSALRTGGNPYNEQF
V gene: TRBV7-9

CDR3 protein: ASRLQQGAYTEAF
V gene: TRBV6-5

CDR3 protein: ASSQTGEGQPQH
V gene: TRBV4-1

CDR3 protein: ASSKLAGPNTDTQY
V gene: TRBV11-2

CDR3 protein: ASSELASGNNEQF
V gene: TRBV10-2

CDR3 protein: ASSASGSSTDTQY
V gene: TRBV9

CDR3 protein: SVEGEGAEAF
V gene: TRBV29-1

CDR3 protein: ASGASGTGTEAF
V gene: TRBV19

CDR3 protein: ASSWGENTEAF
V gene: TRBV6-5

CDR3 protein: ASSQAPGVSYEQY
V gene: TRBV14

CDR3 protein: AWNSGTGYTEAF
V gene: TRBV30

CDR3 protein: ASSSTRSEDQPHEQY
V gene: TRBV7-9

CDR3 protein: PFRVNTEAF
V gene: TRBV2

CDR3 protein: SVEEGQGNEQF
V gene: TRBV29-1

CDR3 protein: ASSLMNNYNEQF
V gene: TRBV7-3

CDR3 protein: ASSPGQGARGYT
V gene: TRBV19

CDR3 protein: ASNIRPNSGGVTDTQY
V gene: TRBV7-9

CDR3 protein: ASSFIQGAGNEKLF
V gene: TRBV7-9

CDR3 protein: ASSLFAASGLH
V gene: TRBV27

CDR3 protein: ASSLSGQGGSYEQY
V gene: TRBV27

CDR3 protein: ASSQDIPLH
V gene: TRBV10-2

CDR3 protein: ASSSDELVSYNEQF
V gene: TRBV7-6